The 25 T cell receptor beta chains below all came from one sample that was sequenced in a study of shared clonotypes between healthy human individuals. Generated by immunoSEQ multiplex PCR, the TCRdb table keeps only in-frame clones and is missing some. Of 550,000 to 850,000 clones listed, 72% are singletons. Source material: memory CD4+ T cells sorted from blood. Subset meaning: CD45RA-negative fraction. These receptors all stem from a woman aged 25-40 years in good health.

This clone appeared many times. CDR3 sequence (DNA): TGTGCCAGCAGCTCCCCCTGGTATTTT. Translated, it gives CASSSPWYF. The chain recombines TRBV7-3 with TRBJ2-3; D remains unclear. The germline V gene encodes CDR1 SGHTA and CDR2 FQGTGA. The CDR3 extends over 9 amino acids. Trimming removed 4 bases from V and 14 bases from J, with 7 bases in between.

This clone was counted between two and nine times. The rearrangement uses TRBV19 and TRBJ2-2; D might be TRBD1 (6 bases). This CDR3 has 15 residues. The V and J ends lost 7 bases and 2 bases respectively, with 14 bases between them. Per the germline V gene, CDR1 is LNHDA and CDR2 is SQIVND (reference sequence). This chain's CDR3 is CASTPGHPNTGELFF. The CDR3 DNA is TGTGCCAGTACACCGGGACACCCAAACACCGGGGAGCTGTTTTTT.

The chain has TRBV29-1 and TRBJ2-3; 9 nucleotides align to TRBD2. The V segment lost 8 bases and the J segment 2 bases; nucleotides outside the gene matches: 14. Germline loops: CDR1 SQVTM, CDR2 ANQGSEA. CDR3 length: 16 residues. The CDR3 sequence is CSFYWASGINTDTQYF. For the CDR3, the DNA is TGCAGCTTTTACTGGGCTAGCGGGATTAACACAGATACGCAGTATTTT.

Worth noting for this clone: Additional DNA sequences in this sample encode the identical CDR3. The chain employs TRBV5-6 and TRBJ2-5; D is uncertain. Deletions cut 3 bases from V and 4 bases from J, with 4 bases between. The CDR3 length is 11 residues. Looked up from germline, CDR1 is SGHDT and CDR2 is YYEEEE. CDR3 in DNA: TGTGCCAGCAGCTCTCGAGAGACCCAGTACTTC. It yields the protein CASSSRETQYF.

This chain connects TRBV6-5 to TRBJ1-3, with D possibly matching TRBD1 (5 bases). There are 15 residues in the CDR3. The V end was cut by 7 bases, the J end by 2 bases, with 15 bases between. Germline V lookup: CDR1 MNHEY, CDR2 SVGAGI. This CDR3 reads CASTRTGAPGNTIYF. The CDR3 DNA reads TGTGCCAGCACCCGAACCGGGGCACCTGGAAACACCATATATTTT.

This clone has only one observation. The genes are TRBV19 and TRBJ1-5, with TRBD1 as a possible D gene (6 bases). The CDR3 length is 14 residues. V dropped 11 bases and J dropped 6 bases, with 20 bases sitting between them. Germline CDR1 is LNHDA and CDR2 is SQIVND (reference sequence). The CDR3 region has the DNA TGTGCCGCCCGGGGGCGATTCGAAGGTCAGCCCCAGCATTTT. Protein product: CAARGRFEGQPQHF. Combining the CDR3 with reference TRBV19 and TRBJ1-5 gives the whole variable domain DGGITQSPKYLFRKEGQNVTLSCEQNLNHDAMYWYRQDPGQGLRLIYYSQIVNDFQKGDIAEGYSVSREKKESFPLTVTSAQKNPTAFYLCAARGRFEGQPQHFGDGTRLSIL.

This clone appeared a single time. The chain couples TRBV5-4 to TRBJ2-3, with no clear D. The CDR3 is 14 amino acids. V lost 3 bases and J 4 bases, leaving 12 bases between the germline ends. CDR1 and CDR2 (germline): SGHNT, YYREEE (reference sequence). The DNA for the CDR3 is TGTGCCAGCAGCTCCGTAAGGGCGGCAGATACGCAGTATTTT. Translated: CASSSVRAADTQYF. Together with reference TRBV5-4 and TRBJ2-3, the CDR3 gives the full variable domain: ETGVTQSPTHLIKTRGQQVTLRCSSQSGHNTVSWYQQALGQGPQFIFQYYREEENGRGNFPPRFSGLQFPNYSSELNVNALELDDSALYLCASSSVRAADTQYFGPGTRLTVL.

This chain connects TRBV10-1 to TRBJ2-7; a possible D gene is TRBD2 (5 bases). The V end lost 7 bases, the J end lost 5 bases, and 18 bases lay between the germline ends. Germline CDR1 and CDR2: WNHNN and SYGVQD (reference sequence). This CDR3 region has 14 residues. CDR3 bases: TGCGCCAGCAACGCGGGCAAACTTGGCGACGAGCAGTACTTC. Translated, it gives CASNAGKLGDEQYF.

The CDR3 region is CASIDELAGSHNEQFF. The CDR3 nucleotides are TGTGCCAGCATTGACGAACTAGCGGGAAGTCACAATGAGCAGTTCTTC. J is TRBJ2-1 and V is TRBV2; 10 bases are shared with TRBD2. CDR3 length: 16 residues. Germline V gene sequence: CDR1 SNHLY, CDR2 FYNNEI. V lost 7 bases to trimming and J lost 5 bases; unmatched junction nucleotides: 11.

The chain links TRBV6-5 to TRBJ2-6; tentative D call: TRBD2 (6 bases). CDR3 length: 15 amino acids. Germline V gives CDR1 MNHEY, CDR2 SVGAGI. V was shortened by 8 bases and J by 0 bases, with 11 bases between the two germline ends. CDR3 residues: CASRDGGSGANVLTF. In DNA form, the CDR3 reads TGTGCCAGCCGGGACGGGGGCTCTGGGGCCAACGTCCTGACTTTC.

This clone was seen more than once but under ten times. This chain connects TRBV2 to TRBJ2-7; TRBD2 aligns across 9 bases. After removal of 5 bases from V and 4 bases from J, the junction contained 6 bases not matched to a gene. The length of the CDR3 is 14 residues. Looked up from germline, CDR1 is SNHLY and CDR2 is FYNNEI. CDR3 DNA sequence: TGTGCCAGCAGTAGCGGGAGGAACCAATACGAGCAGTACTTC. Protein product: CASSSGRNQYEQYF.

The chain has TRBV7-8 and TRBJ2-7; TRBD2 matches at 11 bases. Germline V CDR1 and CDR2: SGHVS, FQNEAQ. V lost 5 bases to trimming and J lost 3 bases; unmatched junction nucleotides: 3. The CDR3 sequence is 14 residues long. In nucleotides, the CDR3 is TGTGCCAGCAGCCGACTAGCGGGATTCTACGAGCAGTACTTC. Translation: CASSRLAGFYEQYF. Together with reference TRBV7-8 and TRBJ2-7, the CDR3 gives the full variable domain: GAGVSQSPRYKVAKRGQDVALRCDPISGHVSLFWYQQALGQGPEFLTYFQNEAQLDKSGLPSDRFFAERPEGSVSTLKIQRTQQEDSAVYLCASSRLAGFYEQYFGPGTRLTVT.

V and J are TRBV6-5 and TRBJ1-3; D is ambiguous. Germline V gives CDR1 MNHEY, CDR2 SVGAGI. V was cut by 6 bases and J by 8 bases, with 14 bases left in between. This CDR3 region has 13 residues. The CDR3 is CASSIGPEYTIYF. DNA for the CDR3: TGTGCCAGCAGCATCGGCCCCGAATACACCATATATTTT.

The genes are TRBV4-1 and TRBJ2-1; 10 bases are a match to TRBD1. CDR1 is MGHRA and CDR2 is YSYEKL in the germline V gene. V gave up 4 bases and J gave up 3 bases; unmatched junction bases: 6. This CDR3 contains 16 residues. CDR3 nucleotide sequence: TGCGCCAGCAGCCGCCAGACAGGGGGCGTCTACAATGAGCAGTTCTTC. Its translation: CASSRQTGGVYNEQFF.

The genes are TRBV5-6 and TRBJ2-7; TRBD2 is a possible D gene (5 bases). This CDR3 is built from 13 residues. Germline lookup yields CDR1 SGHDT and CDR2 YYEEEE. Trimming removed 0 bases from V and 4 bases from J, with 8 bases in between. The CDR3 DNA sequence: TGTGCCAGCAGCTTGGAACCGGGGTACGAGCAGTACTTC. It is translated as CASSLEPGYEQYF.

V is TRBV28 and J is TRBJ1-2; D gene ambiguous. V lost 2 bases, J lost 8 bases, and 12 bases lay in between. The CDR3 length is 13 residues. The germline gives CDR1 MDHEN, CDR2 SYDVKM. The CDR3 here is CASSLERFMGYTF. The CDR3 nucleotides are TGTGCCAGCAGTTTAGAGCGCTTCATGGGCTACACCTTC.

This chain connects TRBV14 to TRBJ2-1; D remains ambiguous. Trimming left V 5 bases short and J 2 bases short, with 7 bases between. The germline gives CDR1 SGHDN, CDR2 FVKESK. The CDR3 runs 13 residues. The CDR3 coding sequence is TGTGCCAGCAGCTTCCAGACCTACAATGAGCAGTTCTTC. Translation gives CASSFQTYNEQFF.

This clone was recorded once. The chain is built from TRBV7-9 and TRBJ2-5; 7 bases are a match to TRBD2. CDR3 length: 13 amino acids. Germline lookup yields CDR1 SEHNR and CDR2 FQNEAQ (reference sequence). V lost 5 bases, J lost 6 bases, and 6 bases stayed unmatched. The CDR3 here is CASSSREGKTQYF. The CDR3 bases are TGTGCCAGCAGCAGCAGGGAGGGGAAGACCCAGTACTTC.

This chain joins TRBV19 and TRBJ1-2, with 7 bases aligning to TRBD1. The ends lost 7 bases at V and 8 bases at J; junction bases unmatched: 16. Per germline, CDR1 LNHDA and CDR2 SQIVND (reference sequence). The CDR3 length is 15 residues. The CDR3 region is CASTPRGGMGAGYTF. The CDR3 nucleotides read TGTGCCAGTACCCCTCGAGGGGGCATGGGAGCGGGCTACACCTTC.

The V and J genes are TRBV5-1 and TRBJ2-1, with 7 positions matching TRBD2. The trim removed 6 bases at V and 0 bases at J, leaving 9 bases unmatched. Germline V gene sequence: CDR1 SGHRS, CDR2 YFSETQ. This CDR3 is 16 amino acids long. Written as DNA, the CDR3 is TGCGCCAGCAAGGTCAACGCGGGAGACTCCTACAATGAGCAGTTCTTC. The encoded protein is CASKVNAGDSYNEQFF.

V gene TRBV19 combines with J gene TRBJ2-2; perhaps TRBD2 as D (5 bases). This CDR3 has 13 amino acids. V lost 8 bases and J 4 bases, leaving 11 bases between the germline ends. Germline lookup yields CDR1 LNHDA and CDR2 SQIVND (reference sequence). The CDR3: CASLQRTTGELFF. In nucleotides, the CDR3 is TGTGCCAGTCTTCAGCGGACCACCGGGGAGCTGTTTTTT. The full variable domain, completed using reference TRBV19 and TRBJ2-2, is DGGITQSPKYLFRKEGQNVTLSCEQNLNHDAMYWYRQDPGQGLRLIYYSQIVNDFQKGDIAEGYSVSREKKESFPLTVTSAQKNPTAFYLCASLQRTTGELFFGEGSRLTVL.

The chain couples TRBV28 to TRBJ1-3, with 7 bases lining up with TRBD1. From germline, CDR1 is MDHEN and CDR2 SYDVKM. The CDR3 spans 16 residues. J lost 4 bases, V lost 5 bases, and 11 bases had no gene match. The DNA of the CDR3 is TGTGCCAGCAGTCTAAACCCGGGACAGCAAGGAAACACCATATATTTT. Translation: CASSLNPGQQGNTIYF.

The chain combines TRBV5-1 with TRBJ2-5, with 10 bases matching TRBD2. V was pared by 4 bases and J by 4 bases, with 4 bases of the junction left unmatched. This CDR3 has 14 residues. Germline loops: CDR1 SGHRS, CDR2 YFSETQ. As DNA, the CDR3 is TGCGCCAGCAGCCCTAGACTAGCGGGAGAGACCCAGTACTTC. Its translation: CASSPRLAGETQYF.

This clone was seen only once. This rearrangement joins TRBV9 to TRBJ2-1, with D tentatively TRBD1 or TRBD2 (5 bases each). The V gene's germline CDR1 is SGDLS and CDR2 YYNGEE. This CDR3 is 15 amino acids long. V lost 3 bases to trimming and J lost 4 bases, with 14 bases between them. CDR3 sequence (DNA): TGTGCCAGCAGCGGAGGAGAGGGGTCATACAATGAGCAGTTCTTC. It specifies CASSGGEGSYNEQFF.

The chain combines TRBV28 with TRBJ2-1, with 8 bases aligning to TRBD2. V lost 4 bases to trimming and J lost 9 bases; unmatched junction nucleotides: 11. There are 15 residues in the CDR3. The germline V gene has CDR1 MDHEN and CDR2 SYDVKM. CDR3 region: CASSSTGTRIGEQFF. The CDR3 coding sequence is TGTGCCAGCAGTTCTACCGGGACTAGGATCGGTGAGCAGTTCTTC.